This T cell receptor beta chain was identified during a study of blood T cell repertoires in COVID-19. About the study: The origin of the acute and convalescent COVID-19 samples was the United States, Italy and Spain. Sources were T cells, B-cell-depleted T cells, or PBMCs; the material itself was cDNA or gDNA.

CDR1 is SGHTA, CDR2 FQGNSA, per germline. The CDR3 runs 17 residues. The junction had 14 bases not matched to a gene; V was cut back by 3 bases and J by 6 bases. Sequencing used immunoSEQ multiplex PCR; TCRdb keeps in-frame clones, though not all of them. The table shows about 280,000 clones, with around 90% occurring only once. The rearrangement joins TRBV7-2 to TRBJ2-3; the match to TRBD2 covers 8 bases. Sequencing was done on a sample of peripheral blood. The origin of this receptor is a middle-aged woman who had recovered from COVID-19. As DNA, the CDR3 is TGTGCCAGCAGCTTCCCGGGTGTCCGGGAGGGCAGGGATACGCAGTATTTT. Protein product: CASSFPGVREGRDTQYF.